Listed below are T cell receptor beta chains from one sample, sequenced in a study of blood T cell repertoires in COVID-19. The repertoire was sequenced with immunoSEQ multiplex PCR; TCRdb's copy has only in-frame clones and lacks some. The sample consists of some 220,000 clones, around 82% of them appearing once. The material sequenced was peripheral blood. These receptor sequences come from a woman aged 70-85 years with acute or convalescent COVID-19. CDR3s include the opening cysteine and the closing phenylalanine or tryptophan. D genes are given only for firm matches. A clone size is listed for some rows: how often the clone was seen (once, few, many), or a class if it is expanded.

v_call	clone_size	d_call	j_call	cdr3_nt	cdr3_aa
TRBV7-2	NA	TRBD1	TRBJ2-5	TGTGCCAGCAGTTCAAATACAGGGGGACGGGAGACCCAGTACTTC	CASSSNTGGRETQYF
TRBV14	NA	TRBD1	TRBJ1-2	TGTGCCAGCAGCCAGACAGGGCTTGGCTACACCTTC	CASSQTGLGYTF
TRBV12-3/TRBV12-4	NA	NA	TRBJ2-2	TGTGCCAGCAAGGGCCGGGGAGCCCCTTTTTTT	CASKGRGAPFF
TRBV5-8	few	TRBD1	TRBJ1-2	TGTGCCAGCAGCCAGGACAGGGTAGAAGGCTACACCTTC	CASSQDRVEGYTF
TRBV5-1	few	NA	TRBJ2-5	TGCGCCAGCAGCTTGGGTTATCGGGGTGGACCCACCCAAGAGACCCAGTACTTC	CASSLGYRGGPTQETQYF
TRBV19	NA	NA	TRBJ2-7	TGTGCCAGTAGAAGGGAGTCGGGCTACGAGCAGTACTTC	CASRRESGYEQYF
TRBV11-3	NA	TRBD2	TRBJ2-3	TGTGCCAGCAGCCTCTCAGCGGGGGGCTTAGGTACGCAGTATTTT	CASSLSAGGLGTQYF
TRBV7-2	NA	TRBD2	TRBJ2-1	TGTGCCAGCAGCTTAGGGCGGGGGACCTACAATGAGCAGTTCTTC	CASSLGRGTYNEQFF
TRBV5-6	NA	NA	TRBJ1-4	TGTGCCAGCAGCTTTTATGCAACTAATGAAAAACTGTTTTTT	CASSFYATNEKLFF
TRBV25-1	NA	TRBD1	TRBJ1-2	TGTGCCAGCAGTGATTCAGGGGGCGCCTATGGCTACACCTTC	CASSDSGGAYGYTF
TRBV24-1	NA	NA	TRBJ2-5	TGTGCCACCAGTGATTTCAGGGGAGAGACCCAGTACTTC	CATSDFRGETQYF
TRBV3-1/TRBV3-2	NA	TRBD1	TRBJ1-1	TGTGCCAGCAGCCAAGCCTGGCCCTCGACGCTGACCGGACAGGCGACGAACACTGAAGCTTTCTTT	CASSQAWPSTLTGQATNTEAFF
TRBV7-2	NA	TRBD2	TRBJ2-1	TGTGCCAGCAGCACCGGGACTAGCTTATACCTACACTCCTACAATGAGCAGTTCTTC	CASSTGTSLYLHSYNEQFF
TRBV7-7	NA	TRBD1	TRBJ2-5	TGTGCCAGCAGCACCCGACAGGGGGGACCGGAGACCCAGTACTTC	CASSTRQGGPETQYF
TRBV30	once	NA	TRBJ2-3	TGTGCCTGGAGATCCCCCTATAGCACAGATACGCAGTATTTT	CAWRSPYSTDTQYF
TRBV15	few	NA	TRBJ1-4	TGTGCCACCAGCAGAGACAGGGGAGATAATGAAAAACTGTTTTTT	CATSRDRGDNEKLFF
TRBV30	NA	NA	TRBJ2-1	TGTGCCTGGGGGCGATACAATGAGCAGTTCTTC	CAWGRYNEQFF
TRBV10-3	NA	TRBD1	TRBJ2-5	TGTGCCATCAGTGATTACGACAGGGGAAAGACCCAGTACTTC	CAISDYDRGKTQYF
TRBV28	NA	TRBD2	TRBJ2-5	TGTGCCAGCAGTAAAGCGGGGGGGGAGACCCAGTACTTC	CASSKAGGETQYF
TRBV6-6	NA	NA	TRBJ2-3	TGTGCCAGCAGTTCGGCGGGACGGGTGGCCGATACGCAGTATTTT	CASSSAGRVADTQYF
TRBV24-1	NA	NA	TRBJ1-2	TGTGCCGCACAGGGAGACTATGGCTACACCTTC	CAAQGDYGYTF
TRBV6-1	NA	TRBD1	TRBJ1-5	TGTGCCAGCAGCGACAGGGGGCCGAATCAGCCCCAGCATTTT	CASSDRGPNQPQHF
TRBV5-1	NA	NA	TRBJ2-6	TGCGCCAGCAGCTTGATGGGGGGGCCTAGCTCTGGGGCCAACGTCCTGACTTTC	CASSLMGGPSSGANVLTF
TRBV29-1	once	NA	TRBJ2-1	TGCAGCGTCGGCAGGGATGAGCAGTTCTTC	CSVGRDEQFF
TRBV3-1/TRBV3-2	once	NA	TRBJ2-3	TGTGCCAGCAGCCCCAGTACAGATACGCAGTATTTT	CASSPSTDTQYF
TRBV12-3/TRBV12-4	once	NA	TRBJ2-5	TGTGCCAGCAGTTTAATGAGGATCGAGACCCAGTACTTC	CASSLMRIETQYF
TRBV29-1	NA	TRBD1	TRBJ2-7	TGCAGCGCTGCCGGGACAGGGACCTCCGAGCAGTACTTC	CSAAGTGTSEQYF
TRBV4-2	NA	TRBD2	TRBJ2-2	TGTGCCAGCAGCCAAGAAGGACGGGGGGGCCAGCTCGCGAACACCGGGGAGCTGTTTTTT	CASSQEGRGGQLANTGELFF
TRBV13	NA	NA	TRBJ2-5	TGTGCCAGCAGCTACCGCTATCAAGAGACCCAGTACTTC	CASSYRYQETQYF
TRBV11-2	NA	TRBD1	TRBJ2-7	TGTGCCAGCAGCTTAAATTATGGGACAGGGGCCTACGAGCAGTACTTC	CASSLNYGTGAYEQYF
TRBV7-2	NA	NA	TRBJ1-1	TGTGCCAGCAGCTTAGAAAGCATGAACACTGAAGCTTTCTTT	CASSLESMNTEAFF
TRBV9	NA	NA	TRBJ1-3	TGTGCCAGCAGCGTAGGGAGCAGCTCTGGAAACACCATATATTTT	CASSVGSSSGNTIYF
TRBV24-1	NA	TRBD1	TRBJ2-2	TGTGCCACCAGGGACAGGGTGGCCGGGGAGCTGTTTTTT	CATRDRVAGELFF
TRBV6-5	NA	NA	TRBJ1-2	TGTGCCAGCAGTTACTCCGGGGGGCAGAGCTATGGCTACACCTTC	CASSYSGGQSYGYTF
TRBV9	NA	TRBD1	TRBJ2-7	TGTGCCAGCAGCGGTTTGGGACAGGGGTTTTTATACTTC	CASSGLGQGFLYF
TRBV19	NA	NA	TRBJ2-6	TGTGCCAGTAGCAACATCTTATCAGGGGAAGGGGCCAACGTCCTGACTTTC	CASSNILSGEGANVLTF
TRBV18	NA	NA	TRBJ2-3	TGTGCCAGCTCATACTCAGGGATTCTGACAGATACGCAGTATTTT	CASSYSGILTDTQYF